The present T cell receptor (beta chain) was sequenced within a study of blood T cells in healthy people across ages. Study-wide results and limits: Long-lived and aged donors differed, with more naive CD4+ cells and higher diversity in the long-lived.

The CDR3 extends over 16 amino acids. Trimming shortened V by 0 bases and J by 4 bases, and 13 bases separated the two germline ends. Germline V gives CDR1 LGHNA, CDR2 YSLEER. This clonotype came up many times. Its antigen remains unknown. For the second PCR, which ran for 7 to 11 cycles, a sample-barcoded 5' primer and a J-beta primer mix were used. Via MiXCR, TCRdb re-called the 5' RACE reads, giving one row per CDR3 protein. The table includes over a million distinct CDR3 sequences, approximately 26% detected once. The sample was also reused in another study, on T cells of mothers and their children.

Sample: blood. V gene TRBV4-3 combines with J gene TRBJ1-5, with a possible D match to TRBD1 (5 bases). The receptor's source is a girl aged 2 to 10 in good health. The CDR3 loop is CASSQDLGGFNQPQHF. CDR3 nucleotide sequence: TGCGCCAGCAGCCAAGATCTTGGGGGTTTTAATCAGCCCCAGCATTTT.